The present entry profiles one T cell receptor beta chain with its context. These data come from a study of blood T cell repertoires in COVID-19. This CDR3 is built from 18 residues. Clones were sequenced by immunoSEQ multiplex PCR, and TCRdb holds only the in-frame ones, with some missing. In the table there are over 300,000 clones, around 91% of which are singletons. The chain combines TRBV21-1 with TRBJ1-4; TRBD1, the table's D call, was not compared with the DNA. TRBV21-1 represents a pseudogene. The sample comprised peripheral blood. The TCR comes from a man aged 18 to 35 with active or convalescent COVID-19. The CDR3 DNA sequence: TGTGCCAGCAGCAAAGCGGAGGGGGCGGAGGAACGAAAGGAAAAACTGTTTTTT. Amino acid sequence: CASSKAEGAEERKEKLFF.